The subject of this entry is one T cell receptor (beta chain). Germline lookup yields CDR1 MNHEY and CDR2 SVGEGT. This CDR3 has 15 amino acids. No DNA is given; TCRdb re-called the 5' RACE reads and lists each CDR3 protein once. This table holds 210,000 or so distinct CDR3 sequences. This sample stems from a study of monozygotic twins with inflammatory bowel disease. The clonotype comes from a human donor with ulcerative colitis or Crohn's disease, or a healthy co-twin of an affected twin (not recorded which). The J gene is TRBJ1-5, the V gene TRBV6-2 or TRBV6-3; TCRdb outputs TRBD1, but without DNA this stays unchecked. Sequencing was performed on blood. The CDR3 protein is CASSYYPTVGQPQHF.